A single sample gave rise to the 16 T cell receptor beta chains below, sequenced in a study of CD8+CD57+ T cells in acquired aplastic anemia. Genomic DNA, the template, was used for profiling of the TCR beta VDJ and CDR3. Each CDR3 protein gets one entry after TCRdb re-called the reads with MiXCR. The repertoire holds 150,000 to 180,000 distinct CDR3 sequences, with approximately 52% as singletons. Sequenced patients had shown CD8+CD57+ cell expansion by flow cytometry. Sequenced: sorted CD4+, CD8+, or CD8+CD57+ T cells (not recorded which) from PBMCs. The receptors here all came from a human donor with aplastic anemia.

The table lists this clonotype with many counts. The chain recombines TRBV7-6 with TRBJ2-7; possibly TRBD1 or TRBD2 for D (5 bases each). The germline V gene encodes CDR1 SGHVS and CDR2 FNYEAQ. CDR3 size: 14 residues. Deletions cut 5 bases from V and 4 bases from J, with 15 bases between. The CDR3 here is CASSPGTEGYEQYF. The CDR3 bases are TGTGCCAGCAGCCCAGGGACCGAGGGGTACGAGCAGTACTTC.

This clonotype was counted a few times. The rearrangement joins TRBV3-1 to TRBJ1-1, with TRBD1 matching 7 bases. J gave up 1 base and V 4 bases, and 6 bases lay outside the gene matches. Germline V gene lookup returns CDR1 LGHDT and CDR2 YNNKEL (reference sequence). The CDR3 consists of 15 residues. The CDR3 loop is CASSPHRGRNTEAFF. CDR3 coding DNA: TGTGCCAGCAGCCCCCACAGGGGTAGGAACACTGAAGCTTTCTTT.

This clonotype occurred many times. The J gene is TRBJ1-4, the V gene TRBV15; D not resolved. Germline lookup yields CDR1 LNHNV and CDR2 YYDKDF (reference sequence). This CDR3 spans 14 amino acids. The V end was cut by 0 bases, the J end by 7 bases, with 9 bases between. CDR3 nucleotides: TGTGCCACCAGCAGAGATCAGGTGGCTGAAAAACTGTTTTTT. Amino acids: CATSRDQVAEKLFF.

This clonotype has at least ten counts. The chain joins TRBV7-9 to TRBJ1-4; D possibly corresponds to TRBD1 (5 bases). The CDR3 is 15 residues long. Germline V lookup: CDR1 SEHNR, CDR2 FQNEAQ (reference sequence). Trimming removed 5 bases from V and 4 bases from J, with 14 bases in between. CDR3 nucleotide sequence: TGTGCCAGCAGCCCTCCGGACACCGGTAATGAAAAACTGTTTTTT. Protein product: CASSPPDTGNEKLFF.

The chain carries TRBV6-1 and TRBJ2-4, with a weak D call TRBD1 (6 bases). Trimming stripped 5 bases from V and 4 bases from J, with 18 bases between. The CDR3 length is 16 residues. Germline CDR1 and CDR2: MNHNS and SASEGT. CDR3 in DNA: TGTGCCAGCAGTCAAAAACGCGGACAGCCAAAAAACATTCAGTACTTC. Its translation is CASSQKRGQPKNIQYF.

This chain links TRBV29-1 with TRBJ2-6; 9 bases match TRBD1. Per germline, CDR1 SQVTM and CDR2 ANQGSEA. V gave up 6 bases and J gave up 1 base; unmatched junction bases: 4. The CDR3 has 15 amino acids. This chain's CDR3 is CSVPGQGSGANVLTF. Written as DNA, the CDR3 is TGCAGCGTCCCTGGACAGGGGTCTGGGGCCAACGTCCTGACTTTC.

A word on this clonotype: A much larger clone lies one base from this, so it may be a read error. The chain is built from TRBV2 and TRBJ2-7; D is undetermined. This CDR3 comprises 13 residues. Trimming cost V 5 bases and J 3 bases, with 11 bases left between them. Germline CDR1 reads SNHLY; CDR2 reads FYNNEI. The CDR3 reads CASSFGRHYEQYF. The CDR3 DNA sequence: TGTGCCAGCAGTTTTGGACGACACTACGAGCAGTACTTC.

V gene TRBV7-6 combines with J gene TRBJ2-1; 10 bases fit TRBD1. The length of the CDR3 is 14 residues. The trim removed 5 bases at V and 7 bases at J, leaving 5 bases unmatched. Germline-derived CDR1 and CDR2 are SGHVS and FNYEAQ. CDR3 region: CASSQTGGRNEQFF. CDR3 in DNA: TGTGCCAGCAGCCAGACAGGGGGCCGGAATGAGCAGTTCTTC.

This sequence joins TRBV7-9 and TRBJ1-1; the D is unclear. Trimming left V 6 bases short and J 0 bases short, with 8 bases between. This CDR3 has 13 residues. From germline, CDR1 is SEHNR and CDR2 FQNEAQ (reference sequence). The DNA of the CDR3 is TGTGCCAGCAGGATATCGATGAACACTGAAGCTTTCTTT. Protein: CASRISMNTEAFF.

This clonotype came up many times. This rearrangement joins TRBV20-1 to TRBJ1-4; TRBD1 agrees at 9 bases. V trimming: 2 bases; J trimming: 3 bases; junction bases outside the gene matches: 4. This CDR3 contains 15 residues. Germline V gene data show CDR1 as DFQATT and CDR2 as SNEGSKA (reference sequence). The CDR3 DNA reads TGCAGTGCTAGAATTCGACAGGGGGCTAATGAAAAACTGTTTTTT. It codes for CSARIRQGANEKLFF.

J is TRBJ2-3 and V is TRBV27, with 9 bases lining up with TRBD2. Germline trimming cut 8 bases from V and 5 bases from J; bases unmatched to any gene: 11. CDR3 length equals 15 residues. From germline, CDR1 is MNHEY and CDR2 SMNVEV (reference sequence). CDR3 in amino acids: CASSTSGYVIDTQYF. The CDR3, as DNA: TGTGCCAGCTCGACTAGCGGCTACGTTATAGATACGCAGTATTTT.

This clonotype was counted ten times or more. V is TRBV7-9 and J is TRBJ1-5, with a possible D match to TRBD1 (5 bases). The V gene lost 5 bases and the J gene lost 0 bases, with 8 bases spanning the gap. Germline V gives CDR1 SEHNR, CDR2 FQNEAQ (reference sequence). The CDR3 totals 14 residues. The DNA of the CDR3 is TGTGCCAGCAGCCCCCAGGGTAGCAATCAGCCCCAGCATTTT. This encodes CASSPQGSNQPQHF.

The V and J genes are TRBV24-1 and TRBJ2-1; D is ambiguous. Trimming took 5 bases from V and 7 from J, leaving 5 bases between them. Germline values: CDR1 KGHDR, CDR2 SFDVKD. The CDR3 is made up of 11 amino acids. The CDR3 is CATSGTNEQFF. The CDR3 nucleotides read TGTGCCACCAGTGGTACTAATGAGCAGTTCTTC.

This chain connects TRBV2 to TRBJ1-2; D remains unclear. V lost 3 bases to trimming and J lost 2 bases, with 7 bases between them. The length of the CDR3 is 13 residues. Germline V gives CDR1 SNHLY, CDR2 FYNNEI. CDR3 region: CASSDEGNYGYTF. As DNA, the CDR3 is TGTGCCAGCAGTGACGAAGGGAACTATGGCTACACCTTC.

The table lists this clonotype with a count of one. The J gene is TRBJ1-1, the V gene TRBV20-1; no reliable D call. The V end was cut by 6 bases, the J end by 3 bases, with 23 bases between. This CDR3 contains 16 residues. Germline V gives CDR1 DFQATT, CDR2 SNEGSKA (reference sequence). Written as DNA, the CDR3 is TGCAGTGCCCCCGCCAGATGGGTCTTAGGGTACACTGAAGCTTTCTTT. Its protein is CSAPARWVLGYTEAFF.

The chain couples TRBV12-3 or TRBV12-4 to TRBJ2-1, with unresolved D. Trimming took off 0 bases at V and 1 base at J, with 4 bases between the two ends. The CDR3 sequence is 14 residues long. The CDR3 region is CASSLARSYNEQFF. The CDR3 DNA reads as TGTGCCAGCAGTTTAGCGCGATCCTACAATGAGCAGTTCTTC.